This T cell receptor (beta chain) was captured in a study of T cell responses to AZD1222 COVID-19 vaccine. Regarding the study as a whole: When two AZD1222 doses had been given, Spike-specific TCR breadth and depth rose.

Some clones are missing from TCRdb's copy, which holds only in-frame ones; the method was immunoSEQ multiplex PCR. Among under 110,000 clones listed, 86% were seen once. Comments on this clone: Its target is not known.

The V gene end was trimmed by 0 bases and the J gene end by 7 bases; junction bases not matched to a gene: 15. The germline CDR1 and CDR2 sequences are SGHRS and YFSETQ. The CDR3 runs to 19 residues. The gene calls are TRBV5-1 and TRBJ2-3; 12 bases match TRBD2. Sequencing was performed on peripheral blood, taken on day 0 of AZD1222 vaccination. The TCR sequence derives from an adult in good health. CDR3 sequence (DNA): TGCGCCAGCAGCTTGGCCCTAGCGGGAGGGCCTCTCTCTCGGAATACGCAGTATTTT. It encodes CASSLALAGGPLSRNTQYF.